This T cell receptor beta chain was identified during a study of cytomegalovirus exposure and HLA in healthy donors. For the study at large: From 150 million to 200 million T cells, an earlier analysis saw approximately 110 million unique TCR beta sequences. Overall study results and limits: Later, an analysis found that common viral pathogens appeared to be linked with several of the most significant clusters.

Vbeta (60) and Jbeta (13) primers were used in the PCR. Sequencing was performed with immunoSEQ multiplex PCR; in TCRdb, only in-frame clones are kept and a portion is missing. The repertoire holds roughly 140,000 clones, with about four fifths as singletons. This CDR3 is built from 15 residues. Germline CDR1 is SGHNT and CDR2 is YYREEE (reference sequence). The V and J ends lost 7 bases and 0 bases, in that order; junction bases with no gene match: 10. As concerns this clone: The antigen is not known.

Sequenced sample: PBMCs. This receptor was identified in a man in his forties or fifties in good health and CMV-seronegative. The chain carries TRBV5-4 and TRBJ2-7; TRBD1 agrees at 7 bases. CDR3 in DNA: TGTGCCAGCCATTTTAAGGGACAGAACTCCTACGAGCAGTACTTC. Its translation is CASHFKGQNSYEQYF.